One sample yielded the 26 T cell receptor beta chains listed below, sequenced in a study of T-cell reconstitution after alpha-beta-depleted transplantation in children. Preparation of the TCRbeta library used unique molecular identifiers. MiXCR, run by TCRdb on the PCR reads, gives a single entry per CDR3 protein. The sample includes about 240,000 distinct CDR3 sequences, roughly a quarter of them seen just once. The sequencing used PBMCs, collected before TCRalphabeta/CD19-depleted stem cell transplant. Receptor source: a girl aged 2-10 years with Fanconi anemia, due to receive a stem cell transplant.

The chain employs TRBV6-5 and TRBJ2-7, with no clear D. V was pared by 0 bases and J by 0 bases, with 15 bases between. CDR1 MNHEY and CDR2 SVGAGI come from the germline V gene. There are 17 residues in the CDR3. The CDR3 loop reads CASSYSLPYLSSYEQYF. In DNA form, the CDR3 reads TGTGCCAGCAGTTACTCGTTGCCCTACTTGAGCTCCTACGAGCAGTACTTC.

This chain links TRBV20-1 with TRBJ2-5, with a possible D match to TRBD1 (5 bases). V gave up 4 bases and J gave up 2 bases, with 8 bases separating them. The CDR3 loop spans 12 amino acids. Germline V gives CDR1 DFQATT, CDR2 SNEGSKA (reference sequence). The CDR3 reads CSATGRQETQYF. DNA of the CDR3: TGCAGTGCTACAGGGCGACAAGAGACCCAGTACTTC.

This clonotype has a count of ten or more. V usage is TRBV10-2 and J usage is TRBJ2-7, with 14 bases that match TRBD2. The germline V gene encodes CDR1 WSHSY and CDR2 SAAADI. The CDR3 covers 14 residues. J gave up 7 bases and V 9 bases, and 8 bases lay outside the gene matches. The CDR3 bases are TGCGCCAGTAGACTAGCGGGAGGGCCGAGGGAGCAGTACTTC. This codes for CASRLAGGPREQYF.

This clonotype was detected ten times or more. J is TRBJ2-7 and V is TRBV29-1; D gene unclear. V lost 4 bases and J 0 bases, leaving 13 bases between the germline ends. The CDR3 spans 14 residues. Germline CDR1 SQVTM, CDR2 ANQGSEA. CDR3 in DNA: TGCAGCGTTGTCATGCGAATATCCTCCTACGAGCAGTACTTC. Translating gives CSVVMRISSYEQYF.

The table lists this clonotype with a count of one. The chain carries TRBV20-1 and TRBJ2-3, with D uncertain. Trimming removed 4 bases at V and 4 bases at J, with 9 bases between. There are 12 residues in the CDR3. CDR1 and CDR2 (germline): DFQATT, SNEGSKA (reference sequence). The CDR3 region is CSANKGADTQYF. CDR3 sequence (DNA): TGCAGTGCTAACAAGGGCGCAGATACGCAGTATTTT.

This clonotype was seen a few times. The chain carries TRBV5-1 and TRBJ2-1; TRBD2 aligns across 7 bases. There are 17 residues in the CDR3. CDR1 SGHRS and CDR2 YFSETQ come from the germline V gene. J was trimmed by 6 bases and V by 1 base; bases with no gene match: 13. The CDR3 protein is CASSLQMLSVAGNEQFF. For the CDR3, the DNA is TGCGCCAGCAGCTTGCAGATGCTGTCGGTAGCGGGCAATGAGCAGTTCTTC.

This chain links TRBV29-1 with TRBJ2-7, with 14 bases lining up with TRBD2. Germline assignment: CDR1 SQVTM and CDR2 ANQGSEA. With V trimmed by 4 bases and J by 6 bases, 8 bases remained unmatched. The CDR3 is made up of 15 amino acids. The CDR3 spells CSVGGTSGSLSEQYF. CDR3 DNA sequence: TGCAGCGTTGGCGGGACTAGCGGGAGCTTGAGCGAGCAGTACTTC.

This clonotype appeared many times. DNA for the CDR3: TGCAGCGTTGTGGGGGTGGTCAGGAGTCCCTACGAGCAGTACTTC. Its protein is CSVVGVVRSPYEQYF. The chain combines TRBV29-1 with TRBJ2-7; D could derive from TRBD1 or TRBD2 (5 bases each). The CDR3 is 15 amino acids. Germline V CDR1 and CDR2: SQVTM, ANQGSEA. The V end was cut by 4 bases, the J end by 2 bases, with 18 bases between.

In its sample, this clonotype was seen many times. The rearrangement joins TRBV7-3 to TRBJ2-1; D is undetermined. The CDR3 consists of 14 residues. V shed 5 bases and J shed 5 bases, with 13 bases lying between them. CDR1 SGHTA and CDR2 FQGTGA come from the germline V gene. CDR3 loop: CASSPPGPNNEQFF. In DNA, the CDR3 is TGTGCCAGCAGCCCCCCTGGACCGAACAATGAGCAGTTCTTC. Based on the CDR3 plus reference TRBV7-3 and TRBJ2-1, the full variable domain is GAGVSQTPSNKVTEKGKYVELRCDPISGHTALYWYRQSLGQGPEFLIYFQGTGAADDSGLPNDRFFAVRPEGSVSTLKIQRTERGDSAVYLCASSPPGPNNEQFFGPGTRLTVL.

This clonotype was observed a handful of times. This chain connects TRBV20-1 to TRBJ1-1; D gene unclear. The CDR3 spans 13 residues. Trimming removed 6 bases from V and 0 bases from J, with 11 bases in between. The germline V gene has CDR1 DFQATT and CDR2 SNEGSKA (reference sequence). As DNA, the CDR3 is TGCAGTGCCTCCGATAACATGAACACTGAAGCTTTCTTT. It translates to CSASDNMNTEAFF.

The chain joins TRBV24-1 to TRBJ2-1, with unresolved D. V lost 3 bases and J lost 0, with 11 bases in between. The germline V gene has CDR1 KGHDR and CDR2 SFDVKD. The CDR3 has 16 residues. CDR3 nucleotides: TGTGCCACCAGTGATCACGGGCCCTACTCCTACAATGAGCAGTTCTTC. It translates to CATSDHGPYSYNEQFF.

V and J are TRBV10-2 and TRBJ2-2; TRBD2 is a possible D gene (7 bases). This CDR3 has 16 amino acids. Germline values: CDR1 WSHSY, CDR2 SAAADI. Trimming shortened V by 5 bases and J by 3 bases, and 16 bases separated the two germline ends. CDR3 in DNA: TGCGCCAGCAGTCTGACGGGGGGCCGGGACACCGGGGAGCTGTTTTTT. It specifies CASSLTGGRDTGELFF.

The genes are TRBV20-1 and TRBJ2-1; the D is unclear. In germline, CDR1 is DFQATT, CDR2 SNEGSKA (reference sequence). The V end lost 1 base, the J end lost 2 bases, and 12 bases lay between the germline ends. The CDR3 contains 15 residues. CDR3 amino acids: CSARGTRGTYNEQFF. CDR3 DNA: TGCAGTGCTAGAGGGACCCGAGGCACCTACAATGAGCAGTTCTTC.

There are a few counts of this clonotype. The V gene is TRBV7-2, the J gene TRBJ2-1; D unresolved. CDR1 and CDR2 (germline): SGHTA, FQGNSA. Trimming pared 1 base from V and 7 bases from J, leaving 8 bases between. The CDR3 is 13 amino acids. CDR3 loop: CASSLVPRNEQFF. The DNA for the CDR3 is TGTGCCAGCAGCTTAGTACCGAGGAATGAGCAGTTCTTC.

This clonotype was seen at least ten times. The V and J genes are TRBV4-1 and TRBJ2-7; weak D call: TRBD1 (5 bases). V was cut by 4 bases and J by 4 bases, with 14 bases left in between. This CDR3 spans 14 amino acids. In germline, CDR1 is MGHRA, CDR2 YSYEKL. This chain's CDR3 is CASSPFRQSYEQYF. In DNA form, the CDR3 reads TGCGCCAGCAGCCCCTTTAGACAGTCGTACGAGCAGTACTTC.

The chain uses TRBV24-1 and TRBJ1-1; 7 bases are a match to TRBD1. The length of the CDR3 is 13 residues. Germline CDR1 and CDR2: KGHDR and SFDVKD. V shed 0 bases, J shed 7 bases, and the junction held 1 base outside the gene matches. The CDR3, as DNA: TGTGCCACCAGTGATTTGAACAGGGGTGAAGCTTTCTTT. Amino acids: CATSDLNRGEAFF.

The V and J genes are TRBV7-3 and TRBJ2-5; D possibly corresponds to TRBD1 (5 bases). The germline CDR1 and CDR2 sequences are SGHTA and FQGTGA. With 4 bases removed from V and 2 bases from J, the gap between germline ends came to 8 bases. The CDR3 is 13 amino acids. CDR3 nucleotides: TGTGCCAGCAGCTGGGGCTCACAAGAGACCCAGTACTTC. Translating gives CASSWGSQETQYF.

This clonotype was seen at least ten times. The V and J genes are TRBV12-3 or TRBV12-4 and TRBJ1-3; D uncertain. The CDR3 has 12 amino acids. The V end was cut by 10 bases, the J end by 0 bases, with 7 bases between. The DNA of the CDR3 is TGTGCCACTCGGAGCTCTGGAAACACCATATATTTT. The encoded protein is CATRSSGNTIYF.

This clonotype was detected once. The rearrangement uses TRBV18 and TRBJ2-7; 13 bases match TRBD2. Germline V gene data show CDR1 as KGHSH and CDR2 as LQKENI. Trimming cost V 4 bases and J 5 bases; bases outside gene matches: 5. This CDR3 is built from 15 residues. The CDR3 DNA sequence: TGTGCCAGCTCACAGGGACTAGCGGGGAACAACGAGCAGTACTTC. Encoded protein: CASSQGLAGNNEQYF.

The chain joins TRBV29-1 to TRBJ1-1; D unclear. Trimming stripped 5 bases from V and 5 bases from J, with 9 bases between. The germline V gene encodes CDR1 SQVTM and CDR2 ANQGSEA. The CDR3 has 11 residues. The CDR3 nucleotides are TGCAGCGTTTCCCCACGAACTGAAGCTTTCTTT. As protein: CSVSPRTEAFF. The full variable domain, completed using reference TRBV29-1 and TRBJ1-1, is SAVISQKPSRDICQRGTSLTIQCQVDSQVTMMFWYRQQPGQSLTLIATANQGSEATYESGFVIDKFPISRPNLTFSTLTVSNMSPEDSSIYLCSVSPRTEAFFGQGTRLTVV.

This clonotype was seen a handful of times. CDR3 sequence: CSVVGDTEAFF. The CDR3 coding sequence is TGCAGCGTTGTTGGGGACACTGAAGCTTTCTTT. V usage is TRBV29-1 and J usage is TRBJ1-1; D is unresolved. V dropped 4 bases and J dropped 3 bases, with 6 bases sitting between them. CDR3 length: 11 residues. CDR1 SQVTM and CDR2 ANQGSEA come from the germline V gene.

Written as DNA, the CDR3 is TGTGCCATCAGTGAGTCGGGGGCCGGGGAGCTGTTTTTT. Translating it yields CAISESGAGELFF. The chain joins TRBV10-3 to TRBJ2-2; either TRBD1 or TRBD2 may supply D (5 bases each). Germline V gives CDR1 ENHRY, CDR2 SYGVKD. The CDR3 is 13 amino acids. V shed 0 bases and J shed 6 bases, with 5 bases lying between them.

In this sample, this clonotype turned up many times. This CDR3 is CSAREARPPQYF. In nucleotides, the CDR3 is TGCAGTGCTAGAGAAGCACGACCGCCCCAGTACTTC. The J gene is TRBJ2-5, the V gene TRBV20-1; no firm D call. Trimming took off 0 bases at V and 9 bases at J, with 11 bases between the two ends. The CDR3 runs to 12 residues. Germline loops: CDR1 DFQATT, CDR2 SNEGSKA (reference sequence).

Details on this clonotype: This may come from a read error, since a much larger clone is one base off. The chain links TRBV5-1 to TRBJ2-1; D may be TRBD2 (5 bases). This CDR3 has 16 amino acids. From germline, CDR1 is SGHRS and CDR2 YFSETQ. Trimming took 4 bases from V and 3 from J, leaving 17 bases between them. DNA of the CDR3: TGCGCCAGCAGCCCGTCACGAGGGAGCTTCTACAATGAGCAGTTCTTC. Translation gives CASSPSRGSFYNEQFF.

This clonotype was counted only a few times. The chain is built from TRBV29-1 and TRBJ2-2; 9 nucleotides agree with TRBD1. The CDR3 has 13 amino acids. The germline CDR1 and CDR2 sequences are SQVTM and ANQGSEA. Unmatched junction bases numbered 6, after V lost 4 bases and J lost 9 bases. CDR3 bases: TGCAGCGTTGGGGGACAGGGAGAGAGGGAGCTGTTTTTT. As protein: CSVGGQGERELFF.

The CDR3 sequence: CASSLMTRSNYEQFF. CDR3 nucleotide sequence: TGTGCCAGCAGCTTAATGACTAGGTCGAACTATGAGCAGTTCTTC. This chain links TRBV5-4 with TRBJ2-1, with D perhaps TRBD2 (6 bases). The CDR3 consists of 15 residues. V lost 2 bases and J lost 8, with 17 bases in between. CDR1 and CDR2 from the germline V gene are SGHNT and YYREEE (reference sequence). The full variable domain, in which reference TRBV5-4 and TRBJ2-1 provide the parts outside the CDR3, is ETGVTQSPTHLIKTRGQQVTLRCSSQSGHNTVSWYQQALGQGPQFIFQYYREEENGRGNFPPRFSGLQFPNYSSELNVNALELDDSALYLCASSLMTRSNYEQFFGPGTRLTVL.